Below, one T cell receptor (beta chain) is given with its context. The target antigen is unknown. These data originate in a study of cytomegalovirus exposure and HLA in healthy donors. Study conclusions and caveats: Reports showed the classifier diagnosing cytomegalovirus status with high specificity and sensitivity.

The junction had 14 bases not matched to a gene; V was cut back by 3 bases and J by 5 bases. Germline V gene sequence: CDR1 LNHNV, CDR2 YYDKDF (reference sequence). The CDR3 extends over 17 amino acids. The primer mix had 60 Vbeta and 13 Jbeta primers. Repertoires were generated with immunoSEQ multiplex PCR, while TCRdb's copy carries only in-frame clones and drops some. This table holds 200,000 or so clones, roughly 74% found once. What was sequenced was PBMCs. The V and J genes are TRBV15 and TRBJ2-5, with 8 bases aligning to TRBD2. The TCR originated in a woman between 25 and 40 years old in good health and CMV-seropositive. CDR3 in DNA: TGTGCCACCAGCAGGCAATCGGGGGGGGCGGTATTGGAGACCCAGTACTTC. Translating it yields CATSRQSGGAVLETQYF. The entire variable domain, with the rest obtained from reference TRBV15 and TRBJ2-5, is as follows: DAMVIQNPRYQVTQFGKPVTLSCSQTLNHNVMYWYQQKSSQAPKLLFHYYDKDFNNEADTPDNFQSRRPNTSFCFLDIRSPGLGDTAMYLCATSRQSGGAVLETQYFGPGTRLLVL.